This TCR beta chain was sequenced in a study of radiotherapy plus CTLA-4 blockade in lung cancer. V was cut by 1 base and J by 6 bases, with 5 bases left in between. This CDR3 region has 11 residues. Germline V gene sequence: CDR1 SGHDT, CDR2 YYEEEE. This clone was detected only a few times. Sequencing was performed with immunoSEQ multiplex PCR; in TCRdb, only in-frame clones are kept and a portion is missing. The sample holds around 20,000 clones, roughly 83% seen once. V and J are TRBV5-6 and TRBJ2-7; D not resolved. The sequence was collected from a human donor with non-small cell lung cancer whose response to radiotherapy plus ipilimumab could not be evaluated. Source: peripheral blood, taken from a patient treated with radiotherapy plus ipilimumab. CDR3 region: CASSLYGEQYF. The CDR3 DNA follows: TGTGCCAGCAGCTTGTACGGCGAGCAGTACTTC.